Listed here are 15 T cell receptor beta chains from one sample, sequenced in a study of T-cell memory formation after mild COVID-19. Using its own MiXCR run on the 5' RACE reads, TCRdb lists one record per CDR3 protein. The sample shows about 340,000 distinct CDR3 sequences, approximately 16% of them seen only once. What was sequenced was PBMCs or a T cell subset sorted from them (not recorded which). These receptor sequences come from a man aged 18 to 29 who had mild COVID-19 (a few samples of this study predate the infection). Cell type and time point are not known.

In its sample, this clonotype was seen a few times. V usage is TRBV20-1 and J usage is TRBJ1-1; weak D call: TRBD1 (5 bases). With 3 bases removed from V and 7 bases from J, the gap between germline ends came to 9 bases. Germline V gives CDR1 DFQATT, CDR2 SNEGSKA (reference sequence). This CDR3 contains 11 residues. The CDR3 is CSASRGGEAFF. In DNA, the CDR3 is TGCAGTGCTAGCCGCGGGGGTGAAGCTTTCTTT.

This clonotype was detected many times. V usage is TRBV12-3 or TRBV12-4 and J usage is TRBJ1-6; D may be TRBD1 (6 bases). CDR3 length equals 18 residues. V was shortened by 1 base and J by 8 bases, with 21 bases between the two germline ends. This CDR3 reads CASSLEQGIGALDSPLHF. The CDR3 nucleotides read TGTGCCAGCAGTTTAGAACAGGGCATTGGCGCATTGGATTCACCCCTCCACTTT.

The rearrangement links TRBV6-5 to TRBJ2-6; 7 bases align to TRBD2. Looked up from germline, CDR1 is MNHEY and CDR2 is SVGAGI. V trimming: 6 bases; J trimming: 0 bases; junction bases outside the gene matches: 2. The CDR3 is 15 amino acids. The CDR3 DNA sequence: TGTGCCAGCAGGCGGGGGTTCTCTGGGGCCAACGTCCTGACTTTC. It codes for CASRRGFSGANVLTF.

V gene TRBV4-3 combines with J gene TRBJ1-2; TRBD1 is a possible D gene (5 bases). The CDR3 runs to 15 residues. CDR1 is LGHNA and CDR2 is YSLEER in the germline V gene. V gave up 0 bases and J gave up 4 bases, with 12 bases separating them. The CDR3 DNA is TGCGCCAGCAGCCAAGATCAGCGGGGCACCTATGGCTACACCTTC. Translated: CASSQDQRGTYGYTF.

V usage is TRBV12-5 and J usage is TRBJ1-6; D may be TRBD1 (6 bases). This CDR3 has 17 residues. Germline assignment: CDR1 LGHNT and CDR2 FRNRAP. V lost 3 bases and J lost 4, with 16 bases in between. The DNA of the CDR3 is TGTGCTAGTGGTTTTCATCCCGGGACAAATTATAATTCACCCCTCCACTTT. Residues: CASGFHPGTNYNSPLHF.

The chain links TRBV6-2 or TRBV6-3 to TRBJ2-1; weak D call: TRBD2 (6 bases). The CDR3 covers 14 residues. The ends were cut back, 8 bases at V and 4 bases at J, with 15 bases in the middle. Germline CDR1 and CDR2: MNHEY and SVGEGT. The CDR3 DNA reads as TGTGCCAGCGGGTGGCGGGGACCTTACAATGAGCAGTTCTTC. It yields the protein CASGWRGPYNEQFF.

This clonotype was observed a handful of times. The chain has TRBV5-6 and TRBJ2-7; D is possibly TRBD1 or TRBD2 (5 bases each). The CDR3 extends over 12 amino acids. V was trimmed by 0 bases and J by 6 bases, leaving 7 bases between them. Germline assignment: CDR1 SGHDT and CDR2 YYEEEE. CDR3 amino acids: CASSLGDLEQYV. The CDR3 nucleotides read TGTGCCAGCAGCTTGGGGGACCTCGAGCAGTACGTC.

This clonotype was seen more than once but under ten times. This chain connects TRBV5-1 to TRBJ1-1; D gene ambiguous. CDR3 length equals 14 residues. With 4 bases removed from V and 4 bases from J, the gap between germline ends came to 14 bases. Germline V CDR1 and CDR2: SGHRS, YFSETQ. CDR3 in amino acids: CASSPQGPATEAFF. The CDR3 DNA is TGCGCCAGCAGCCCGCAAGGCCCGGCCACTGAAGCTTTCTTT.

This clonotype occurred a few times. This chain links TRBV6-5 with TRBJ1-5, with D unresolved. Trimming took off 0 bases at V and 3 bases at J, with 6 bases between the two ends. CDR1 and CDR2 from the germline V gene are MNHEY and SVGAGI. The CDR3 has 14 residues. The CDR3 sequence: CASSYSAANQPQHF. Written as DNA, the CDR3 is TGTGCCAGCAGTTACTCTGCCGCCAATCAGCCCCAGCATTTT.

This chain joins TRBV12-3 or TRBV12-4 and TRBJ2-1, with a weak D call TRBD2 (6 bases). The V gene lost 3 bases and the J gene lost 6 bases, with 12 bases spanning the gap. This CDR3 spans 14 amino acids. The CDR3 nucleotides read TGTGCCAGCAGTTTCCGCACTAGCCTCAATGAGCAGTTCTTC. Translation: CASSFRTSLNEQFF.

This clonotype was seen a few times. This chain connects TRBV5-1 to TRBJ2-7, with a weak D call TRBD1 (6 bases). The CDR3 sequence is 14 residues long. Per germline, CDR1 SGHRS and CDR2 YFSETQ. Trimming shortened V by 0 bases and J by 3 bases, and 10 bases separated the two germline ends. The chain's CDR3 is CASSLAGGFYEQYF. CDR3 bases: TGCGCCAGCAGCTTGGCTGGGGGCTTCTACGAGCAGTACTTC.

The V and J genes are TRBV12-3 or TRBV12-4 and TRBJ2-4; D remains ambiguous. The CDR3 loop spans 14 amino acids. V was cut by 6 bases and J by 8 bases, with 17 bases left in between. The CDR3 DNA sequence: TGTGCCAGCAGACACAGACCTAACCGGGACATTCAGTACTTC. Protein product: CASRHRPNRDIQYF.

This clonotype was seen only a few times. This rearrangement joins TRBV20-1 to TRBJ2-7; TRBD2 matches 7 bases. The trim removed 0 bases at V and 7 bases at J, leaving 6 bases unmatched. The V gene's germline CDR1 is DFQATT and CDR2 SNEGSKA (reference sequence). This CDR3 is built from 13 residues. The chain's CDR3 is CSARDPSGREQYF. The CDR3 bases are TGCAGTGCTAGAGACCCTAGCGGAAGGGAGCAGTACTTC.

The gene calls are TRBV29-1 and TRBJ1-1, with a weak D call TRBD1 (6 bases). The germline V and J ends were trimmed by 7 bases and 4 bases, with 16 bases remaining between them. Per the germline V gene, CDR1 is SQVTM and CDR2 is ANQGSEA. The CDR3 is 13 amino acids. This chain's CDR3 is CSENRDRGTEAFF. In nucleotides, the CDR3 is TGCAGCGAGAACAGGGATCGAGGCACTGAAGCTTTCTTT.

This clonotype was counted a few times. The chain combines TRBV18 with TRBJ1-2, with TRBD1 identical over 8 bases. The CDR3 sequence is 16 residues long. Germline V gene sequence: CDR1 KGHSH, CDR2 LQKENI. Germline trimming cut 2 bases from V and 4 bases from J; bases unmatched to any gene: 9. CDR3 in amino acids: CASSPSFGQGLYGYTF. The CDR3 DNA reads TGTGCCAGCTCACCAAGTTTTGGACAGGGACTCTATGGCTACACCTTC.